Below, 23 T cell receptor beta chains from the same sample are listed, as sequenced in a study of blood T cell repertoires in COVID-19. Only in-frame clones appear in the TCRdb table, and some are missing; sequencing was by immunoSEQ multiplex PCR. The sample yields approximately 140,000 clones, about 87% seen once. Sequenced input: peripheral blood. Receptors were obtained from a man aged 55 to 70 with active or convalescent COVID-19.

The J gene is TRBJ2-2, the V gene TRBV19, with D unresolved. With 3 bases removed from V and 6 bases from J, the gap between germline ends came to 8 bases. The CDR3 contains 13 residues. Germline V gene data show CDR1 as LNHDA and CDR2 as SQIVND (reference sequence). CDR3 amino acids: CASSIAVPGELFF. Here the CDR3 DNA reads TGTGCCAGTAGTATCGCAGTACCCGGGGAGCTGTTTTTT.

The rearrangement joins TRBV11-2 to TRBJ2-5, with D maybe TRBD2 (6 bases). Germline V CDR1 and CDR2: SGHAT, FQNNGV. The V gene lost 3 bases and the J gene lost 4 bases, with 12 bases spanning the gap. The CDR3 consists of 14 residues. The CDR3 loop is CASSFLATAETQYF. DNA for the CDR3: TGTGCCAGCAGCTTTCTAGCGACGGCAGAGACCCAGTACTTC.

The CDR3 loop is CATSDLRGERVESSYNEQFF. DNA of the CDR3: TGTGCCACCAGTGATTTGAGGGGTGAGCGGGTCGAAAGCTCCTACAATGAGCAGTTCTTC. This chain joins TRBV24-1 and TRBJ2-1; possibly TRBD2 for D (6 bases). The CDR3 consists of 20 residues. Trimming removed 0 bases at V and 0 bases at J, with 20 bases between. Per germline, CDR1 KGHDR and CDR2 SFDVKD.

The rearrangement joins TRBV20-1 to TRBJ2-2, with a tentative D call TRBD1 (8 bases). Looked up from germline, CDR1 is DFQATT and CDR2 is SNEGSKA (reference sequence). The V and J ends lost 3 bases and 1 base respectively, with 15 bases between them. The CDR3 is made up of 16 amino acids. CDR3 amino acids: CSASKQGGMNTGELFF. For the CDR3, the DNA is TGCAGTGCTAGTAAACAGGGGGGGATGAACACCGGGGAGCTGTTTTTT.

This clone was detected only once. The V and J genes are TRBV10-1 and TRBJ2-1, with D uncertain. The CDR3 extends over 15 amino acids. Germline V CDR1 and CDR2: WNHNN, SYGVQD (reference sequence). Trimming removed 2 bases from V and 6 bases from J, with 14 bases in between. CDR3 region: CASSERRNPPNEQFF. The CDR3 nucleotides read TGCGCCAGCAGTGAGAGGAGAAACCCCCCCAATGAGCAGTTCTTC.

The J gene is TRBJ1-2, the V gene TRBV28, with D unresolved. The CDR3 extends over 15 amino acids. Germline CDR1 MDHEN, CDR2 SYDVKM. V dropped 4 bases and J dropped 8 bases, with 20 bases sitting between them. CDR3 sequence: CASSSSRRGIVGYTF. Here the CDR3 DNA reads TGTGCCAGCAGTTCCTCCAGGCGCGGGATAGTCGGCTACACCTTC.

The chain joins TRBV11-2 to TRBJ2-5; 7 bases are a match to TRBD1. CDR3 length: 13 amino acids. Losses at the gene ends were 6 bases for V and 4 bases for J; bases not matched to a gene: 5. The germline V gene has CDR1 SGHAT and CDR2 FQNNGV. CDR3 DNA: TGTGCCAGCAGTCAGGGGGAACGAGAGACCCAGTACTTC. Residues: CASSQGERETQYF.

The V and J genes are TRBV28 and TRBJ2-7; unclear D gene. This CDR3 is built from 14 residues. Germline CDR1 is MDHEN and CDR2 is SYDVKM. The V end was cut by 6 bases, the J end by 4 bases, with 16 bases between. The CDR3 sequence: CASSRTARGYEQYF. For the CDR3, the DNA is TGTGCCAGCAGCCGTACCGCCCGAGGTTACGAGCAGTACTTC.

The rearrangement uses TRBV19 and TRBJ2-1; 10 bases align to TRBD2. This CDR3 comprises 18 residues. Trimming at V came to 3 bases and at J to 3 bases, leaving 11 bases not matched to a gene. The germline CDR1 and CDR2 sequences are LNHDA and SQIVND (reference sequence). CDR3 DNA: TGTGCCAGTAGTATCCGCCCTCCGGGACTAGCGTTCTACAATGAGCAGTTCTTC. Encoded protein: CASSIRPPGLAFYNEQFF.

This clone showed up just once. This chain joins TRBV4-2 and TRBJ2-3; tentatively, D is TRBD2 (6 bases). CDR1 LGHNA and CDR2 YNFKEQ come from the germline V gene. There are 17 residues in the CDR3. Deletions cut 1 base from V and 3 bases from J, with 17 bases between. CDR3 in DNA: TGTGCCAGCAGCCAAGCTGGAGGGAGCCTAGGGACAGATACGCAGTATTTT. Translation gives CASSQAGGSLGTDTQYF.

This chain uses TRBV29-1 with TRBJ1-2; 10 nucleotides agree with TRBD1. The CDR3 runs 15 residues. V lost 1 base, J lost 5 bases, and 7 bases stayed unmatched. Germline V gives CDR1 SQVTM, CDR2 ANQGSEA. CDR3 in amino acids: CSVEGGQGPPYGYTF. CDR3 nucleotide sequence: TGCAGCGTTGAAGGGGGACAGGGGCCCCCATATGGCTACACCTTC. Together with reference TRBV29-1 and TRBJ1-2, the CDR3 gives the full variable domain: SAVISQKPSRDICQRGTSLTIQCQVDSQVTMMFWYRQQPGQSLTLIATANQGSEATYESGFVIDKFPISRPNLTFSTLTVSNMSPEDSSIYLCSVEGGQGPPYGYTFGSGTRLTVV.

The chain joins TRBV28 to TRBJ2-7, with TRBD2 matching over 11 bases. From germline, CDR1 is MDHEN and CDR2 SYDVKM. The CDR3 consists of 15 residues. V lost 8 bases and J lost 1; bases outside the gene matches: 7. The CDR3 spells CASGRLAGLSYEQYF. CDR3 DNA: TGTGCCAGCGGACGACTAGCGGGGCTATCCTACGAGCAGTACTTC.

This clone was detected only a few times. CDR3 loop: CASSAYRVNSPLHF. CDR3 nucleotides: TGTGCCAGCAGTGCATACAGGGTTAATTCACCCCTCCACTTT. The rearrangement uses TRBV2 and TRBJ1-6; perhaps TRBD1 as D (6 bases). V shed 4 bases and J shed 6 bases, with 10 bases lying between them. This CDR3 has 14 residues. CDR1 is SNHLY and CDR2 is FYNNEI in the germline V gene.

The V and J genes are TRBV6-6 and TRBJ1-1; the D gene is possibly TRBD1 (5 bases). Trimming left V 3 bases short and J 0 bases short, with 14 bases between. Germline CDR1 reads MNHNY; CDR2 reads SVGAGI (reference sequence). The length of the CDR3 is 16 residues. CDR3 protein: CASSYGGFKMNTEAFF. As DNA, the CDR3 is TGTGCCAGCAGTTATGGGGGGTTCAAGATGAACACTGAAGCTTTCTTT.

The gene calls are TRBV7-2 and TRBJ2-3, with unresolved D. V dropped 5 bases and J dropped 8 bases, with 11 bases sitting between them. The germline gives CDR1 SGHTA, CDR2 FQGNSA. The CDR3 has 12 amino acids. The CDR3 sequence is CASSIPGGTQYF. The DNA for the CDR3 is TGTGCCAGCAGCATCCCCGGCGGTACGCAGTATTTT.

The chain recombines TRBV6-2 or TRBV6-3 with TRBJ2-7, with a weak D call TRBD2 (5 bases). The CDR3 spans 17 residues. Trimming stripped 5 bases from V and 2 bases from J, with 22 bases between. Looked up from germline, CDR1 is MNHEY and CDR2 is SVGEGT. For the CDR3, the DNA is TGTGCCAGCAGTAAAGGAGTTCCCGTCGACGGGGCCTACGAGCAGTACTTC. Its translation: CASSKGVPVDGAYEQYF.

This chain connects TRBV7-3 to TRBJ2-1, with D possibly matching TRBD1 (5 bases). The V end lost 5 bases, the J end lost 8 bases, and 7 bases lay between the germline ends. Per the germline V gene, CDR1 is SGHTA and CDR2 is FQGTGA. The length of the CDR3 is 11 residues. The CDR3 nucleotides are TGTGCCAGCAGCAAAGGGGATGAGCAGTTCTTC. It yields the protein CASSKGDEQFF.

V usage is TRBV10-3 and J usage is TRBJ1-1; 8 bases line up with TRBD1. In germline, CDR1 is ENHRY, CDR2 SYGVKD. The CDR3 runs to 13 residues. J was trimmed by 5 bases and V by 6 bases; bases with no gene match: 5. The CDR3 DNA sequence: TGTGCCATCAGGGGCAGGGGGCAAACTGAAGCTTTCTTT. The encoded protein is CAIRGRGQTEAFF.

The V and J genes are TRBV7-9 and TRBJ1-5; TRBD1 matches at 8 bases. This CDR3 is built from 14 residues. Trimming removed 5 bases from V and 4 bases from J; junction bases left unmatched: 4. CDR1 SEHNR and CDR2 FQNEAQ come from the germline V gene (reference sequence). CDR3 sequence reads: CASSRTGGNQPQHF. In DNA, the CDR3 is TGTGCCAGCAGCCGTACAGGGGGGAATCAGCCCCAGCATTTT.

The CDR3 sequence is CAISGGEDRHYEQYF. CDR3 nucleotide sequence: TGTGCCATCAGTGGGGGTGAGGACAGACACTACGAGCAGTACTTC. The chain employs TRBV10-3 and TRBJ2-7, with TRBD1 as a possible D gene (6 bases). From germline, CDR1 is ENHRY and CDR2 SYGVKD. The V gene lost 4 bases and the J gene lost 3 bases, with 16 bases spanning the gap. The CDR3 sequence is 15 residues long.

This clone was counted only a few times. The rearrangement uses TRBV9 and TRBJ2-1, with TRBD2 identical over 11 bases. Per the germline V gene, CDR1 is SGDLS and CDR2 is YYNGEE. Losses at the gene ends were 0 bases for V and 7 bases for J; bases not matched to a gene: 9. CDR3 length: 17 residues. This CDR3 reads CASSVDGRSSGRNEQFF. DNA of the CDR3: TGTGCCAGCAGCGTAGACGGGCGGTCTAGCGGGAGGAATGAGCAGTTCTTC.

This chain links TRBV2 with TRBJ2-3; TRBD2 matches at 8 bases. CDR1 SNHLY and CDR2 FYNNEI come from the germline V gene. The CDR3 has 14 residues. V gave up 7 bases and J gave up 1 base; unmatched junction bases: 4. In DNA, the CDR3 is TGTGCCAGCATTAGCGGGATGGGCACAGATACGCAGTATTTT. Translation gives CASISGMGTDTQYF.

This clone was recorded only once. The chain is built from TRBV29-1 and TRBJ2-3; D is perhaps TRBD1 (6 bases). The V end was cut by 1 base, the J end by 4 bases, with 21 bases between. The CDR3 spans 17 residues. Germline CDR1 SQVTM, CDR2 ANQGSEA. As DNA, the CDR3 is TGCAGCGTTGAAGTTCTGGGGACACCTCTGGAGGCAGATACGCAGTATTTT. Translated: CSVEVLGTPLEADTQYF.